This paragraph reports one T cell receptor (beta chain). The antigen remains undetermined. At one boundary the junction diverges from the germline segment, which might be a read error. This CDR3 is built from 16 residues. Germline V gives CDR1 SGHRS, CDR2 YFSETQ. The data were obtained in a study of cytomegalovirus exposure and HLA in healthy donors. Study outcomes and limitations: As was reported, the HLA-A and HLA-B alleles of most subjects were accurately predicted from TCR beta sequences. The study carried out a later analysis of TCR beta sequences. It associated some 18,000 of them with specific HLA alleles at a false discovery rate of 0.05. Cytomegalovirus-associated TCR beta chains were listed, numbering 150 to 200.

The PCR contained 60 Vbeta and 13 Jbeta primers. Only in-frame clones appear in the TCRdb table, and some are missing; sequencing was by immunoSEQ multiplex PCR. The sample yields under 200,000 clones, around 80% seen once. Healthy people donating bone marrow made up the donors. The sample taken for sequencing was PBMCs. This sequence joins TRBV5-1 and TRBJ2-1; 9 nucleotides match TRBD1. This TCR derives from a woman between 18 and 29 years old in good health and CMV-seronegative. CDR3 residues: CASSLGRDRVYNGQFF. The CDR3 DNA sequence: TGCGCCAGCAGCTTGGGCCGGGACAGGGTCTACAATGGGCAGTTCTTC.